This TCR beta chain is drawn from a study of blood T cell repertoires in COVID-19 (TCRdb year 2020). In terms of the full investigation: Samples covering the acute and convalescent phases of COVID-19 were provided by collaborators in the United States, Italy and Spain. Where available, HLA class I and class II types were obtained from metadata supplied by the sample provider rather than from assay-based typing. The samples were drawn from the first 160 participants of the ongoing ImmuneRACE study and from some 1,300 subjects provided by 6 global collaborators. The sample metadata nearly always contained a de-identified subject ID, COVID-19 status, age in years and sex. The repertoires were released in a freely available public database intended as a resource for research on the immune response to SARS-CoV-2. Deeply sampled blood TCRbeta repertoires from subjects exposed to, actively infected with, or recovered from COVID-19 were included in the dataset. The material from the prospective study consisted of cDNA or gDNA derived from T cells, B-cell-depleted T cells, or PBMCs. On the study overall, not on this receptor specifically: The quantity of clinical and demographic metadata differed by source and by participant and was supplied without curation.

Note on this clone: This receptor's antigen is unknown. No much larger clone is present one base from it, and per-base qualities are unavailable.

TCRbeta CDR3 regions were amplified from genomic DNA using the immunoSEQ Assay, a bias-controlled multiplex PCR. The study's processing was this. The number of nucleated cells in each sample was estimated from the amplification of reference gene primers within the assay. To quantify the absolute abundance of each unique TCRbeta CDR3 rearrangement, sequence reads were collapsed and filtered. For each sample, productive Simpson clonality was calculated by taking the square root of Simpson's diversity index across productive rearrangements. Held by TCRdb, this immuneACCESS table contains in-frame sequences only and omits some clones. Under half of the omission traces to an unresolved V gene where checked; the cause of the rest is unknown. D and trimming were read from the DNA, whereas the V and J calls and clone size are those reported in that table. Recorded for this sample are just over 650,000 clones; over 80% of them occurred a single time. The top ten hold approximately 0.3% of the sample.

The germline V and J ends show losses of 8 bases and 2 bases respectively, and no gene match explains 3 bases of the junction. CDR1 and CDR2 are drawn from the germline V gene: WSHSY, SAAADI. Reading from cysteine to phenylalanine, the CDR3 counts 14 amino acids. The only DNA kept is the CDR3, 42 bases in frame from the first base. Collaborating institutions collected whole blood in K2EDTA tubes following their own protocols. For TCRbeta analysis, collaborators shipped samples in one of three forms: frozen whole blood, isolated PBMCs, or DNA extracted from either of those sample types. Sequences were obtained from peripheral blood. This clonotype was obtained from a woman under 30 with acute or convalescent COVID-19. Recombination connected TRBV10-2 to TRBJ2-7; a stretch of 13 junction bases matches TRBD2. The bases are TGCGCCAGCGAGACTAGCGGGGGGACCTACGAGCAGTACTTC. This sequence encodes CASETSGGTYEQYF.